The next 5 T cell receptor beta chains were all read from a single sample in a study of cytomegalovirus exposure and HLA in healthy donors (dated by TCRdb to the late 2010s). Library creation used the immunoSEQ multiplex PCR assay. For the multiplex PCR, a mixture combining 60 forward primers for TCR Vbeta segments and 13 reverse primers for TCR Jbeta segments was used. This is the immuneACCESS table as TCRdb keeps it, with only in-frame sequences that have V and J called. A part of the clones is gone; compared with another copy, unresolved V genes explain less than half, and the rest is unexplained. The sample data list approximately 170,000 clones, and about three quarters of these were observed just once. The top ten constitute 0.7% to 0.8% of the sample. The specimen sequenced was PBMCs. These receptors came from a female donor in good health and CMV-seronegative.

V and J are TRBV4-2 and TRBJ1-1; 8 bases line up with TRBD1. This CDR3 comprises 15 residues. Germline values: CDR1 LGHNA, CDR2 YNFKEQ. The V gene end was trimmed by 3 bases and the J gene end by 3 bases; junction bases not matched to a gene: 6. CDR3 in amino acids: CASSQPGQAYTEAFF. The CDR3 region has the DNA TGTGCCAGCAGCCAGCCGGGACAGGCGTACACTGAAGCTTTCTTT.

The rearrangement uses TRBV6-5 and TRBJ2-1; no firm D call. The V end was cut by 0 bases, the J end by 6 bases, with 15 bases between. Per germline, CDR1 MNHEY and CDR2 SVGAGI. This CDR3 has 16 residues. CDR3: CASSYSLVSMRNEQFF. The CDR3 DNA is TGTGCCAGCAGTTACTCGTTAGTTTCCATGCGCAATGAGCAGTTCTTC.

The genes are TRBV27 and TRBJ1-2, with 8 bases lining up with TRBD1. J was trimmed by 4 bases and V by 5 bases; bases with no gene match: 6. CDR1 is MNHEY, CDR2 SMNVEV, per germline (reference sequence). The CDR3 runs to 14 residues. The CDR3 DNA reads TGTGCCAGCAGTCCCGGACAGGGCGGCTATGGCTACACCTTC. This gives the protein CASSPGQGGYGYTF.

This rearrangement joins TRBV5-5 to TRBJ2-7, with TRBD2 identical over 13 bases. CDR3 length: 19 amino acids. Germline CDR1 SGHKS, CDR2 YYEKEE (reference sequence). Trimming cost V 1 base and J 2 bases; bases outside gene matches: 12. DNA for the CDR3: TGTGCCAGCAGCTTGCGACCCCCTCCGACTAGCGGGAGGACCTACGAGCAGTACTTC. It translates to CASSLRPPPTSGRTYEQYF.

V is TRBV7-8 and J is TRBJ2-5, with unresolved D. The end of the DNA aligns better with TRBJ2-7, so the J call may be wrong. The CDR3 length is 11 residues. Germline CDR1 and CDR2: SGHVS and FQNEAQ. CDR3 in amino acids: CASSLKLEQYF. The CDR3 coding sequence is TGTGCCAGCAGCTTAAAGCTCGAGCAGTACTTC.